Listed below are T cell receptor beta chains from one sample, sequenced in a study of low-dose radiotherapy and immunotherapy resistance in tumors. TCRdb processed the reads anew with MiXCR; each CDR3 protein has one entry. The repertoire holds more than 90,000 distinct CDR3 sequences, with roughly 20% as singletons. The specimen was PBMCs, collected after low-dose radiotherapy plus immunotherapy. The receptors come from a male donor with prostate cancer. Both conserved end residues are part of each CDR3. Each record gives: J gene, clone size, CDR3 length, V gene, D gene, CDR3 DNA, CDR3 protein. D genes are given only for firm matches. Size is omitted from some rows. Given values are once, few, many or a class for expanded clones.

TRBJ2-6 many 18 TRBV11-2 - TGTGCCAGCAGCTTAGACGGTTGGGGGGGGCTTGGGGCCAACGTCCTGACTTTC CASSLDGWGGLGANVLTF
TRBJ2-7 - 15 TRBV5-1 - TGCGCCAGCAGCTTAATTGGACAAGGGACCTACGAGCAGTACTTC CASSLIGQGTYEQYF
TRBJ1-2 many 14 TRBV7-6 - TGTGCCAGCAGCTTAGCGGGCGCTTCCTATGGCTACACCTTC CASSLAGASYGYTF
TRBJ1-1 - 15 TRBV2 - TGTGCCAGCAGTGAAGACAGTGCTAAGAACACTGAAGCTTTCTTT CASSEDSAKNTEAFF
TRBJ2-1 many 15 TRBV6-6 TRBD2 TGTGCCAGCAGTTTTGGGAGGGCCTCCTACAATGAGCAGTTCTTC CASSFGRASYNEQFF
TRBJ2-3 - 16 TRBV12-3/TRBV12-4 TRBD2 TGTGCCAGCAGCTCGGGACTAGCGGGGGCCGTAGATACGCAGTATTTT CASSSGLAGAVDTQYF
TRBJ2-5 many 15 TRBV7-7 TRBD2 TGTGCTAGCAGCAAGACCGGGACTAGCGGCGAGACCCAGTACTTC CASSKTGTSGETQYF
TRBJ2-1 many 15 TRBV30 - TGTGCCTGGAGCACCGTTTACGGGGGGCCCCATGAGCAGTTCTTC CAWSTVYGGPHEQFF
TRBJ2-7 many 13 TRBV9 - TGTGCCAGCAGCGTAATGGACGGAACCGAGCAGTACTTC CASSVMDGTEQYF
TRBJ2-2 many 12 TRBV5-1 - TGCGCCAGCAGCTTGGAAGGGAGAGAGCTGTTTTTT CASSLEGRELFF
TRBJ2-5 many 15 TRBV3-1 - TGTGCCAGCAGCCAAGAATGGACTATACAAGAGACCCAGTACTTC CASSQEWTIQETQYF
TRBJ2-5 few 14 TRBV5-7 - TGTGCCAGCAGCTTGCAGGCCACACAAGAGACCCAGTACTTC CASSLQATQETQYF
TRBJ2-1 - 15 TRBV27 - TGTGCCAGCAGCTTCGGACAGAGATCCTACAATGAGCAGTTCTTC CASSFGQRSYNEQFF
TRBJ2-7 - 16 TRBV7-2 - TGTGCCAGCAGCCCCACCGCTAGGCCCTCACCCCACGAGCAGTACTTC CASSPTARPSPHEQYF
TRBJ2-5 many 15 TRBV5-6 - TGTGCCAGCAGCTTTAGGAGGATGGGCCAAGAGACCCAGTACTTC CASSFRRMGQETQYF
TRBJ2-7 many 15 TRBV3-1 TRBD2 TGTGCCAGCAGCTCGACCGGCGGGGGATACTACGAGCAGTACTTC CASSSTGGGYYEQYF
TRBJ2-5 many 13 TRBV20-1 - TGCAGTGCTAGAGATCGCAACCAAGAGACCCAGTACTTC CSARDRNQETQYF
TRBJ1-5 many 14 TRBV21-1 - TGTGCCAGCAGCACACGACAGGGCAATCAGCCCCAGCATTTT CASSTRQGNQPQHF
TRBJ1-5 - 16 TRBV10-3 TRBD1 TGTGCCATCAGGAGCTCAGGGGGCGATAGCAATCAGCCCCAGCATTTT CAIRSSGGDSNQPQHF
TRBJ1-4 many 14 TRBV29-1 - TGCAGCGTCCCCGTCGGGACGGGGAATGAAAAACTGTTTTTT CSVPVGTGNEKLFF
TRBJ2-2 many 19 TRBV10-1 TRBD1 TGCGCCAGCAGTGAGTCGCTCCAGGACAGGGGCATTTTCGCCGGGGAGCTGTTTTTT CASSESLQDRGIFAGELFF
TRBJ1-1 many 15 TRBV5-4 - TGTGCCAGCAGCTTGTCGCGGAGACGGAACACTGAAGCTTTCTTT CASSLSRRRNTEAFF
TRBJ2-3 - 17 TRBV11-2 - TGTGCCAGCAGCTTATGGGGGGGGGCACCCCCCACAGATACGCAGTATTTT CASSLWGGAPPTDTQYF
TRBJ2-4 many 15 TRBV19 TRBD2 TGTGCCAGTAGTCCGGGACTAGCGGGTGGGAACATTCAGTACTTC CASSPGLAGGNIQYF
TRBJ2-2 many 17 TRBV2 TRBD2 TGTGCCAGCAGTCGACTAGCGGGGGGGCCCGAGACCGGGGAGCTGTTTTTT CASSRLAGGPETGELFF
TRBJ2-3 many 10 TRBV18 - TGTGCCAGTCGCACAGATACGCAGTATTTT CASRTDTQYF
TRBJ2-7 many 16 TRBV4-1 - TGCGCCAGCAGCCAAGAATGGCCCAGAATGGCCTACGAGCAGTACTTC CASSQEWPRMAYEQYF
TRBJ1-1 - 14 TRBV9 - TGTGCCAGCAACCCGGAGGGAGGGAACACTGAAGCTTTCTTT CASNPEGGNTEAFF
TRBJ2-1 - 10 TRBV20-1 - TGCAGTGCTATGGGGGCAGAGCAGTTCTTC CSAMGAEQFF
TRBJ2-3 - 16 TRBV24-1 - TGTGCCACCAGTGATTTAACCGGAGCTAGCACAGATACGCAGTATTTT CATSDLTGASTDTQYF
TRBJ2-7 many 14 TRBV27 - TGTGCCAGCAGCCCAAATCCTATGGATGACGAGCAGTACTTC CASSPNPMDDEQYF
TRBJ2-2 medium-sized 14 TRBV6-1 - TGTGCCAGCAGCCCCGTCGGGGACACCGGGGAGCTGTTTTTT CASSPVGDTGELFF
TRBJ2-3 many 14 TRBV18 - TGTGCCAGCTCACCGGACTTAATGGCAGATACGCAGTATTTT CASSPDLMADTQYF
TRBJ2-3 many 12 TRBV13 - TGTGCCAGCAGCTTGGTCCCAGATACGCAGTATTTT CASSLVPDTQYF
TRBJ2-7 many 10 TRBV29-1 - TGCAGCGTTGCCGGGAACGAGCAGTACTTC CSVAGNEQYF
TRBJ2-3 many 15 TRBV5-1 TRBD1 TGCGCCAGCAGCTGGACAGGGGGCGGCACAGATACGCAGTATTTT CASSWTGGGTDTQYF
TRBJ1-3 many 15 TRBV3-1 - TGTGCCAGCAGCCAAGATTGGGGGCTACGGAACACCATATATTTT CASSQDWGLRNTIYF
TRBJ2-7 few 14 TRBV10-3 TRBD2 TGTGCCACGAAGCCGGGACTAGCGGACTACGAGCAGTACTTC CATKPGLADYEQYF
TRBJ2-7 many 11 TRBV6-8 - TGTGCCAGCAGTTACTTCCACGAGCAGTACTTC CASSYFHEQYF
TRBJ1-6 medium-sized 14 TRBV5-4 - TGTGCCAGCAGCTGGGGTGGAGACAATTCACCCCTCCACTTT CASSWGGDNSPLHF
TRBJ2-1 many 12 TRBV7-9 - TGTGCCAGCAGCTTAGGGGAGAATGAGCAGTTCTTC CASSLGENEQFF
TRBJ1-2 - 14 TRBV2 TRBD1 TGTGCCAGCAGTGAAAGAGGGACAGGGTATGGCTACACCTTC CASSERGTGYGYTF
TRBJ2-3 - 13 TRBV20-1 TRBD1 TGCAGTGCTAGGGATGGACAGGGAGGTACGCAGTATTTT CSARDGQGGTQYF
TRBJ1-3 many 15 TRBV5-1 - TGCGCCAGCAGCTTGGGCGTTGGCTCTGGAAACACCATATATTTT CASSLGVGSGNTIYF
TRBJ2-5 once 12 TRBV19 - TGTGCCAGCAACCGAGGGGAAGAGACCCAGTACTTC CASNRGEETQYF
TRBJ2-7 many 12 TRBV7-2 - TGTGCCAGCAGCTTACCCGGACAGACCCGGTACTTC CASSLPGQTRYF